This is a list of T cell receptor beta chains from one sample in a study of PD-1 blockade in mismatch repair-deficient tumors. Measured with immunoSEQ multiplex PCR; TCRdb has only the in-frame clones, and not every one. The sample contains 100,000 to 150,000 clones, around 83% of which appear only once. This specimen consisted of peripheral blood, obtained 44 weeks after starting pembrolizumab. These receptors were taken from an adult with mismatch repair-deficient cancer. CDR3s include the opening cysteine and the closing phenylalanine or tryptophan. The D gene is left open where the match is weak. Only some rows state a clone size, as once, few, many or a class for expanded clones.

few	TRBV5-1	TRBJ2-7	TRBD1	TGCGCCAGCACCTGGGACAGCTCCTACGAGCAGTACTTC	CASTWDSSYEQYF
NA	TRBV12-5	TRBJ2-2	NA	TGTGCTAGTGGTTTGGTAGGGGGGGGGTGGAAGCCTACCGGGGAGCTGTTTTTT	CASGLVGGGWKPTGELFF
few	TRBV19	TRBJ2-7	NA	TGTGCCAGTAGTCTTCAGGGGCTCTCCTACGAGCAGTACTTC	CASSLQGLSYEQYF
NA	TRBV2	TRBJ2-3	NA	TGTGCCAGCAGACCCAGGCTAGAGGACACAGATACGCAGTATTTT	CASRPRLEDTDTQYF
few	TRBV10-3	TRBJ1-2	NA	TGTGCCATCAGTGGGGTAATCAGTGCTAACTATGGCTACACCTTC	CAISGVISANYGYTF
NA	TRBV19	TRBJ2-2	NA	TGTGCCAGTAGGGAGGGGGGGACCGGGGAGCTGTTTTTT	CASREGGTGELFF
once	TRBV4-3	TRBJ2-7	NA	TGCGCCAGCAGCCAAGTGTGGGGGGAGGCCTACGAGCAGTACTTC	CASSQVWGEAYEQYF
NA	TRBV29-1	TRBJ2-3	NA	TGCAGCGTTGGACAGGGCGGGGTGCTAGTCCCAGATACGCAGTATTTT	CSVGQGGVLVPDTQYF
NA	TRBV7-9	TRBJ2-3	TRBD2	TGTGCCAGCAGCGTTCCGGGACTAGCGGGATCGGGCACAGATACGCAGTATTTT	CASSVPGLAGSGTDTQYF
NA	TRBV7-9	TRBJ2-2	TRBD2	TGTGCCAGCAGCTTTCTAGCGGGAGGGAAGAACACCGGGGAGCTGTTTTTT	CASSFLAGGKNTGELFF
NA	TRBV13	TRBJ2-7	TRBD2	TGTGCCAGCAATTGGTTCGGCGGGGGGGAGCAGTACTTC	CASNWFGGGEQYF
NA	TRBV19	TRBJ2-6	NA	TGTGCCAGTAGTATAGATTCTGGGGCCAACGTCCTGACTTTC	CASSIDSGANVLTF
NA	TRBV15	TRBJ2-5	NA	TGTGCCACCAGCAGAGGCAAGGGGACCCAAGAGACCCAGTACTTC	CATSRGKGTQETQYF
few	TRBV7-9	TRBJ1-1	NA	TGTGCCAGCAGCTTAGAAATGTGGCGGCAGGGGATCGCTGAAGCTTTCTTT	CASSLEMWRQGIAEAFF
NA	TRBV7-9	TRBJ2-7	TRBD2	TGTGCCAGCAGCTCGGGACTAGCGGGAGACTACGAGCAGTACTTC	CASSSGLAGDYEQYF
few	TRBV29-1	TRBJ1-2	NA	TGCAGCGTTGTGGCGGGGGGGAGCTACACCTTC	CSVVAGGSYTF
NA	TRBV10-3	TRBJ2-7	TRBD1	TGTGCCATCAGTGGGCGGGACAGGGATACCTACGAGCAGTACTTC	CAISGRDRDTYEQYF
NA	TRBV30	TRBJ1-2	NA	TGTGCCTGGATTGACTTCTTCTATGGCTACACCTTC	CAWIDFFYGYTF
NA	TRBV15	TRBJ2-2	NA	TGTGCCACCAGCAGTGTAGGGGGCACCGGGGAGCTGTTTTTT	CATSSVGGTGELFF
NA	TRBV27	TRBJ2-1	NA	TGTGCCAGCAGCACCTTGGGGGATAGCTCCTACAATGAGCAGTTCTTC	CASSTLGDSSYNEQFF
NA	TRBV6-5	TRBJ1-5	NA	TGTGCCAGCAGTTACTCTGGCAGGGATCAGCCCCAGCATTTT	CASSYSGRDQPQHF
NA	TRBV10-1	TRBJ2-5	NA	TGCGCCAGAAACCGGCGGGGGAACAGGGGGTTTTTGCCGACCCAGTACTTC	CARNRRGNRGFLPTQYF
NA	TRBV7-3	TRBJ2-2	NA	TGTGCCAGCAGCTTAAATCCTTACCAGAGAACGAACACCGGGGAGCTGTTTTTT	CASSLNPYQRTNTGELFF
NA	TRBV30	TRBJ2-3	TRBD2	TGTGCCCGCGGGACTAGCGGGAGAGATACGCAGTATTTT	CARGTSGRDTQYF
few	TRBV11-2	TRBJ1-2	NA	TGTGCCAGCAGTGAAGGCTATGGCTACACCTTC	CASSEGYGYTF
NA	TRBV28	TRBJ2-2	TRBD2	TGTGCCAGCAGCCCTCTCCCCCTAGCGGGACTTGCCGGGGAGCTGTTTTTT	CASSPLPLAGLAGELFF
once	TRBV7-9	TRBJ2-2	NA	TGTGCCAGCAGCACAGGGACAAACACCGGGGAGCTGTTTTTT	CASSTGTNTGELFF
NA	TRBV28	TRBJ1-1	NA	TGTGCCAGCAGTAAGCCCCGGGAGGAGGCTTTCTTT	CASSKPREEAFF
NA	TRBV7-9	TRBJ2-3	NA	TGTGCCAGCAGCTTATCGAGGAATAATAGAAAAGACACAGATACGCAGTATTTT	CASSLSRNNRKDTDTQYF
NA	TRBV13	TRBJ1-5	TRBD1	TGTGCCAGCAGCTTAACAGGGGGCGATCAGTCCCAGCATTTT	CASSLTGGDQSQHF
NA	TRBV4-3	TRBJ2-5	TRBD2	TGCGCCAGCAGCCAAGCGTTCCGGGGAGGGTCGGAGACCCAGTACTTC	CASSQAFRGGSETQYF
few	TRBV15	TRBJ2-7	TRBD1	TGTGCCACCGGGACAGGGAGCTCCTACGAGCAGTACTTC	CATGTGSSYEQYF
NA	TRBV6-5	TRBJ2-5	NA	TGTGCCAGCAGTTACTCGACCCCGACAGGACAAGAGACCCAGTACTTC	CASSYSTPTGQETQYF
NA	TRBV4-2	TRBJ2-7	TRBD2	TGTGCCAGCAGCCAAGTGGGAGGCGGGGGACCCAAGGGCGAGCAGTACTTC	CASSQVGGGGPKGEQYF
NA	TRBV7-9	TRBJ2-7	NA	TGTGCCAGCAGCTTATACGCGGGGAAAGAGCAGTACTTC	CASSLYAGKEQYF
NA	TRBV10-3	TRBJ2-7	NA	TGTGCCATCAGGAGGGGGGGTAGCTCCTACGAGCAGTACTTC	CAIRRGGSSYEQYF
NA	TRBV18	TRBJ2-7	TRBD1	TGTGCCAGCTCACAACCGGGACAGGGCTCCTACGAGCAGTACTTC	CASSQPGQGSYEQYF